The rows below give T cell receptor beta chains drawn from one sample of a study of blood T cells in healthy people across ages. Via MiXCR, TCRdb re-called the 5' RACE reads, giving one row per CDR3 protein. The table lists 1 million or so distinct CDR3 sequences, approximately 26% of them singletons, with approximately 0.79% in the top ten. This same sample was also part of a study on T cells of mothers and their children.

The sequenced sample consisted of blood. These receptors all come from a girl aged 2 to 10 in good health. The CDR3 runs from the conserved cysteine through the conserved F or W. Fields, in order: CDR3 protein, V gene, J gene, CDR3 length.

CDR3aa: CASSVASRASRNQPQHF
v_gene: TRBV7-2
j_gene: TRBJ1-5
len: 17

CDR3aa: CSATGLGEQYF
v_gene: TRBV29-1
j_gene: -
len: 11

CDR3aa: CASSYRSAYLQNTEAFF
v_gene: TRBV6-5
j_gene: TRBJ1-1
len: 17

CDR3aa: CAIRVNTEAFF
v_gene: TRBV10-3
j_gene: TRBJ1-1
len: 11

CDR3aa: CASGWDTPLHF
v_gene: TRBV6-1
j_gene: TRBJ1-6
len: 11

CDR3aa: CASRTSGSANEQFF
v_gene: TRBV4-1
j_gene: TRBJ2-1
len: 14

CDR3aa: CASSQDPAGGPGEQFF
v_gene: TRBV3-1
j_gene: TRBJ2-1
len: 16

CDR3aa: CASSQFQVRPSGANVLTF
v_gene: TRBV3-1
j_gene: TRBJ2-6
len: 18

CDR3aa: CSASEGLQYNEQFF
v_gene: TRBV20-1
j_gene: TRBJ2-1
len: 14

CDR3aa: CASRPPYEQYF
v_gene: TRBV12-3/TRBV12-4
j_gene: -
len: 11

CDR3aa: CASSLSPDSGELFF
v_gene: TRBV7-9
j_gene: -
len: 14

CDR3aa: CASSDLLGTYEQYF
v_gene: TRBV6-1
j_gene: TRBJ2-7
len: 14

CDR3aa: CASSLGPGRNEQFF
v_gene: TRBV7-7
j_gene: TRBJ2-1
len: 14

CDR3aa: CASSLSSPEQYF
v_gene: TRBV7-9
j_gene: -
len: 12

CDR3aa: CASSQDQLAGPQFF
v_gene: TRBV14
j_gene: -
len: 14

CDR3aa: CASSQVEGRGTQYF
v_gene: TRBV4-1
j_gene: TRBJ2-5
len: 14

CDR3aa: CASSRLIAGTDTQYF
v_gene: TRBV27
j_gene: TRBJ2-3
len: 15

CDR3aa: CASSGRRINSPLHF
v_gene: TRBV6-2/TRBV6-3
j_gene: TRBJ1-6
len: 14

CDR3aa: CASGGGPKETQYF
v_gene: TRBV9
j_gene: TRBJ2-5
len: 13

CDR3aa: CSARVVDGGGRDTQYF
v_gene: TRBV20-1
j_gene: TRBJ2-3
len: 16

CDR3aa: CASSLGGSRTF
v_gene: TRBV12-3/TRBV12-4
j_gene: TRBJ1-2
len: 11

CDR3aa: CSVVGVGLQYNEQFF
v_gene: TRBV29-1
j_gene: TRBJ2-1
len: 15

CDR3aa: CASSLGLQGGHIQYF
v_gene: TRBV5-1
j_gene: TRBJ2-4
len: 15

CDR3aa: CASSPGAEQFF
v_gene: TRBV12-3/TRBV12-4
j_gene: TRBJ2-1
len: 11

CDR3aa: CSVNTGQAPRGTDTQYF
v_gene: TRBV29-1
j_gene: TRBJ2-3
len: 17

CDR3aa: CASSRRENIYEQYF
v_gene: TRBV7-9
j_gene: -
len: 14

CDR3aa: CASRLRRSGFYTEAFF
v_gene: TRBV5-1
j_gene: TRBJ1-1
len: 16

CDR3aa: CASSSVQGAYDEQYF
v_gene: TRBV7-2
j_gene: TRBJ2-7
len: 15

CDR3aa: CSVKWDPTNEKLFF
v_gene: TRBV29-1
j_gene: TRBJ1-4
len: 14

CDR3aa: CASSSWAGSGNEQFF
v_gene: TRBV7-9
j_gene: TRBJ2-1
len: 15

CDR3aa: CASSPGAYEDNQPQHF
v_gene: TRBV4-1
j_gene: TRBJ1-5
len: 16

CDR3aa: CASPNPGGKETQYF
v_gene: TRBV2
j_gene: TRBJ2-5
len: 14

CDR3aa: CSVESQTYNEQFF
v_gene: TRBV29-1
j_gene: TRBJ2-1
len: 13

CDR3aa: CASSSGVWRSSYNEQFF
v_gene: TRBV7-2
j_gene: TRBJ2-1
len: 17

CDR3aa: CASSGGRLSGRTYNEQFF
v_gene: TRBV19
j_gene: TRBJ2-1
len: 18

CDR3aa: CSASTRLTGYEQYF
v_gene: TRBV29-1
j_gene: TRBJ2-7
len: 14

CDR3aa: CASSLANSKNIQYF
v_gene: TRBV7-2
j_gene: TRBJ2-4
len: 14

CDR3aa: CASSQGTAQETQYF
v_gene: TRBV9
j_gene: TRBJ2-5
len: 14

CDR3aa: CASSQRQVLNTDAQYF
v_gene: TRBV3-1
j_gene: TRBJ2-3
len: 16

CDR3aa: CATSDAGPHEQFF
v_gene: TRBV24-1
j_gene: TRBJ2-1
len: 13

CDR3aa: CAISGRVGQNNEKLFF
v_gene: TRBV10-3
j_gene: TRBJ1-4
len: 16

CDR3aa: CASSPVLEKLFF
v_gene: TRBV28
j_gene: TRBJ1-4
len: 12

CDR3aa: CASIGFSGANVLTF
v_gene: TRBV12-3/TRBV12-4
j_gene: TRBJ2-6
len: 14

CDR3aa: CASSEAGGPIYTQYF
v_gene: TRBV2
j_gene: TRBJ2-3
len: 15

CDR3aa: CASRGVKGTDEQFF
v_gene: TRBV28
j_gene: -
len: 14

CDR3aa: CASSLASVGDYEQYF
v_gene: TRBV7-6
j_gene: TRBJ2-7
len: 15

CDR3aa: CASSQDVGTATYGYTF
v_gene: TRBV4-2
j_gene: TRBJ1-2
len: 16

CDR3aa: CAIRPRLGELFF
v_gene: TRBV10-3
j_gene: TRBJ2-2
len: 12

CDR3aa: CASSLEGLAENEQFF
v_gene: TRBV5-1
j_gene: TRBJ2-1
len: 15

CDR3aa: CASEAGGPNEQFF
v_gene: TRBV12-3/TRBV12-4
j_gene: TRBJ2-1
len: 13

CDR3aa: CASSPVQGSYNEQFF
v_gene: TRBV7-8
j_gene: TRBJ2-1
len: 15

CDR3aa: CASSPWDSTQETQYF
v_gene: TRBV25-1
j_gene: TRBJ2-5
len: 15

CDR3aa: CSVGGPDIGSEKLFF
v_gene: TRBV29-1
j_gene: TRBJ1-4
len: 15

CDR3aa: CASSSHANYGYTF
v_gene: TRBV5-1
j_gene: TRBJ1-2
len: 13

CDR3aa: CASSQAPPPTDETQYF
v_gene: TRBV14
j_gene: TRBJ2-5
len: 16

CDR3aa: CASSYGGYQETQYF
v_gene: TRBV7-3
j_gene: TRBJ2-5
len: 14

CDR3aa: CASSSRQINNEQFF
v_gene: TRBV27
j_gene: TRBJ2-1
len: 14

CDR3aa: CASRTYTGELFF
v_gene: TRBV27
j_gene: TRBJ1-4
len: 12

CDR3aa: CSVRGLNEQFF
v_gene: TRBV29-1
j_gene: TRBJ2-1
len: 11

CDR3aa: CASSLPGLFTDTDTQYF
v_gene: TRBV5-6
j_gene: TRBJ2-3
len: 17